The rows below give T cell receptor beta chains drawn from one sample of a study of blood T cell repertoires in COVID-19. Assay used: immunoSEQ multiplex PCR; TCRdb lists only in-frame clones, some missing. The data show some 80,000 clones, with approximately 85% seen just once and roughly 5% held by the top ten. Source material: peripheral blood. Receptor source: a woman of 80 years or more with active or convalescent COVID-19. Both conserved end residues are part of each CDR3. D genes are given only for firm matches. Rows may omit the clone size; those that give it use once, few, many or a size class.

V	size	J	D	CDR3	DNA
TRBV11-2	-	TRBJ2-5	-	CASSVGPETQYF	TGTGCCAGCAGCGTCGGTCCAGAGACCCAGTACTTC
TRBV19	-	TRBJ1-4	TRBD1	CASSILSGTGDEKLFF	TGTGCCAGTAGTATATTGTCCGGGACAGGAGATGAAAAACTGTTTTTT
TRBV5-4	-	TRBJ2-3	-	CASSLGGVKDTQYF	TGTGCCAGCAGCTTGGGGGGGGTCAAAGATACGCAGTATTTT
TRBV29-1	-	TRBJ1-1	-	CSVESGGPHRATEAFF	TGCAGCGTTGAATCGGGGGGACCCCACCGGGCCACTGAAGCTTTCTTT
TRBV27	-	TRBJ2-3	-	CASSLSAAGVDTQYF	TGTGCCAGCAGTTTATCTGCGGCGGGCGTGGATACGCAGTATTTT
TRBV4-3	-	TRBJ2-1	TRBD2	CASSQASSGSNEQFF	TGCGCCAGCAGCCAAGCGTCTAGCGGGAGCAATGAGCAGTTCTTC
TRBV7-9	-	TRBJ1-2	-	CASSLPGDRGYTF	TGTGCCAGCAGCTTACCCGGAGACCGGGGCTACACCTTC
TRBV7-9	-	TRBJ1-1	-	CASSRAIEAFF	TGTGCCAGCAGCCGAGCGATCGAAGCTTTCTTT
TRBV14	-	TRBJ2-1	TRBD2	CASSQEKGGRTYNEQFF	TGTGCCAGCAGCCAAGAGAAAGGCGGGAGGACCTACAATGAGCAGTTCTTC
TRBV5-8	few	TRBJ1-2	-	CASSNPRLPLYGYTF	TGTGCCAGCAGCAATCCTAGACTGCCTCTCTATGGCTACACCTTC
TRBV6-1	-	TRBJ1-4	-	CASSDPRVGSREKLFF	TGTGCCAGCAGTGACCCACGGGTCGGGAGCCGTGAAAAACTGTTTTTT
TRBV24-1	-	TRBJ2-7	-	CATSDNAEYEQYF	TGTGCCACCAGTGATAATGCGGAGTACGAGCAGTACTTC
TRBV5-1	-	TRBJ2-1	TRBD1	CASSLPTGGSYNEQFF	TGCGCCAGCAGCCTACCCACAGGGGGCTCCTACAATGAGCAGTTCTTC
TRBV30	-	TRBJ1-4	-	CAWSPRRGPSEKLFF	TGTGCCTGGAGTCCACGTAGGGGCCCTTCTGAAAAACTGTTTTTT
TRBV28	-	TRBJ2-3	TRBD1	CASQGQGTDTQYF	TGTGCCAGCCAAGGACAGGGAACAGATACGCAGTATTTT
TRBV6-6	-	TRBJ2-1	TRBD2	CASSTLAGGVFYEQFF	TGTGCCAGCAGTACTCTAGCGGGAGGGGTTTTTTACGAGCAGTTCTTC
TRBV7-9	-	TRBJ1-1	TRBD1	CASSLWDSRGTEAFF	TGTGCCAGCAGCTTATGGGACAGCCGGGGCACTGAAGCTTTCTTT
TRBV10-3	once	TRBJ2-3	-	CAIGTSDTDTQYF	TGTGCCATAGGGACATCCGACACAGATACGCAGTATTTT
TRBV14	-	TRBJ2-1	TRBD2	CASSHPAGSYNEQFF	TGTGCCAGCAGCCATCCAGCGGGGTCTTACAATGAGCAGTTCTTC
TRBV6-6	-	TRBJ1-2	-	CASTTGGGGGIGGYTF	TGTGCCAGCACCACTGGGGGAGGGGGGGGCATAGGAGGCTACACCTTC
TRBV10-3	-	TRBJ2-7	TRBD2	CAISGTSGVSSEQYF	TGTGCCATCAGTGGCACTAGCGGGGTTTCGAGCGAGCAGTACTTC
TRBV28	once	TRBJ2-1	-	CASSYEQGGVNEQFF	TGTGCCAGCAGTTACGAGCAAGGTGGAGTTAATGAGCAGTTCTTC
TRBV9	-	TRBJ2-7	TRBD2	CASSPGTSGSHFSYEQYF	TGTGCCAGCAGCCCTGGGACTAGCGGGTCCCATTTCTCCTACGAGCAGTACTTC
TRBV6-5	-	TRBJ1-5	-	CASQQLFSNQPQHF	TGTGCCAGCCAACAGCTTTTTAGCAATCAGCCCCAGCATTTT
TRBV7-9	once	TRBJ2-1	TRBD1	CASSSGQGDVNEQFF	TGTGCCAGCAGCTCCGGACAGGGGGACGTGAATGAGCAGTTCTTC
TRBV7-9	-	TRBJ2-2	-	CASSSGYGPRELFF	TGTGCCAGCAGCTCAGGGTACGGACCGAGGGAGCTGTTTTTT
TRBV19	-	TRBJ2-3	TRBD1	CASQVGQGSGTDTQYF	TGTGCCAGTCAAGTTGGACAGGGGTCGGGCACAGATACGCAGTATTTT
TRBV28	-	TRBJ1-1	-	CASLYHGNTEAFF	TGTGCCAGCCTGTATCACGGGAACACTGAAGCTTTCTTT
TRBV9	few	TRBJ2-3	TRBD1	CASSFRDRGTDTQYF	TGTGCCAGCAGCTTCCGGGACAGGGGAACAGATACGCAGTATTTT
TRBV28	-	TRBJ1-3	TRBD1	CASSSETGGFHSGNTIYF	TGTGCCAGCAGTTCTGAGACAGGGGGCTTCCACTCTGGAAACACCATATATTTT
TRBV9	once	TRBJ1-1	-	CASSVATGNTEAFF	TGTGCCAGCAGCGTAGCTACAGGGAACACTGAAGCTTTCTTT
TRBV4-3	-	TRBJ2-2	TRBD2	CASSHPLAGGNTGELFF	TGCGCCAGCAGCCACCCACTAGCGGGAGGGAACACCGGGGAGCTGTTTTTT
TRBV11-2	-	TRBJ1-6	TRBD1	CASSFEGASNSPLHF	TGTGCCAGCAGCTTCGAGGGGGCTAGTAATTCACCCCTCCACTTT
TRBV7-2	-	TRBJ1-1	TRBD1	CASSYRGNTEAFF	TGTGCCAGCAGCTACAGGGGGAACACTGAAGCTTTCTTT
TRBV27	-	TRBJ2-3	TRBD2	CASSPPTSGVDTQYF	TGTGCCAGCAGTCCCCCGACTAGCGGAGTAGATACGCAGTATTTT
TRBV6-5	-	TRBJ2-4	-	CASSFGGGGKNIQYF	TGTGCCAGCAGTTTCGGCGGTGGAGGAAAAAACATTCAGTACTTC
TRBV5-1	-	TRBJ2-1	-	CASSLDVGGRNEQFF	TGCGCCAGCAGCTTGGATGTGGGGGGGCGCAATGAGCAGTTCTTC
TRBV5-5	-	TRBJ2-2	-	CASSFGGGMNTGELFF	TGTGCCAGCAGCTTTGGCGGAGGGATGAACACCGGGGAGCTGTTTTTT
TRBV6-6	-	TRBJ2-3	-	CASSFPQSADTQYF	TGTGCCAGCAGTTTTCCCCAATCAGCAGATACGCAGTATTTT
TRBV6-2/TRBV6-3	few	TRBJ2-7	TRBD1	CASSAGTGGFEQYF	TGTGCCAGCAGTGCCGGGACAGGGGGCTTCGAGCAGTACTTC
TRBV28	-	TRBJ2-7	-	CASSLRVRPYEQYF	TGTGCCAGCAGTCTCAGGGTTAGGCCCTACGAGCAGTACTTC
TRBV5-1	once	TRBJ2-5	-	CASSWSTRLGETQYF	TGCGCCAGCAGCTGGTCGACTAGGCTGGGGGAGACCCAGTACTTC
TRBV9	-	TRBJ1-2	-	CASSAGTANYGYTF	TGTGCCAGCAGCGCGGGGACTGCAAACTATGGCTACACCTTC
TRBV19	-	TRBJ1-1	-	CASSEQGQNTEAFF	TGTGCCAGTAGTGAACAGGGACAGAACACTGAAGCTTTCTTT
TRBV5-1	-	TRBJ2-3	-	CASRKGASDTQYF	TGCGCCAGCCGCAAGGGAGCATCTGATACGCAGTATTTT
TRBV9	-	TRBJ1-4	TRBD1	CASSAGQGIRNNEKLFF	TGTGCCAGCAGCGCAGGACAGGGGATAAGGAATAATGAAAAACTGTTTTTT
TRBV2	-	TRBJ2-2	TRBD1	CASSEDGTGNTGELFF	TGTGCCAGCAGTGAAGATGGGACAGGGAACACCGGGGAGCTGTTTTTT
TRBV29-1	-	TRBJ2-1	TRBD2	CSLAGHSYNEQFF	TGCAGCTTAGCGGGCCACTCCTACAATGAGCAGTTCTTC
TRBV7-2	-	TRBJ1-2	-	CASSPVLTRDYTF	TGTGCCAGCAGCCCCGTATTAACGAGGGACTACACCTTC
TRBV7-9	-	TRBJ2-2	-	CASSLRVGQGNTGELFF	TGTGCCAGCAGCTTAAGGGTCGGGCAGGGGAACACCGGGGAGCTGTTTTTT
TRBV18	-	TRBJ1-5	-	CASSRVPGGNQPQHF	TGTGCCAGCTCACGGGTGCCAGGGGGCAATCAGCCCCAGCATTTT
TRBV3-1/TRBV3-2	-	TRBJ2-7	TRBD2	CASSYSGGANEQYF	TGTGCCAGCAGCTATAGCGGGGGGGCCAACGAGCAGTACTTC
TRBV6-5	-	TRBJ1-1	TRBD1	CASRETGIAFF	TGTGCCAGCAGAGAGACAGGGATCGCTTTCTTT